This T cell receptor (beta chain) was recovered during a study of post-analysis software for immune sequencing data. The overall study: Progressive-relapsing, secondary progressive and relapsing-remitting multiple sclerosis were among the disease courses included.

The CDR3 runs 17 residues. Trimming took 3 bases from V and 8 from J; bases not matched to a gene: 14. Germline values: CDR1 MDHEN, CDR2 SYDVKM. Findings of the study overall: Controls significantly exceeded multiple sclerosis patients in normalized Chao1 diversity. Roughly five TRBV segments appeared more often in patients than in controls, and TRBV5-6, TRBV5-1 and TRBV20-1 were among these.

For this clonotype: Its antigen is unknown.

The library was made from cDNA and included unique molecular identifiers. TCRdb re-called the PCR reads with MiXCR, one entry per CDR3 protein. The sample shows a few hundred thousand distinct CDR3 sequences, 39% of them seen only once. Specimen: blood. This clonotype was obtained from a girl aged 2-10 years with multiple sclerosis. J is TRBJ2-1 and V is TRBV28; 9 bases map to TRBD1. Written as DNA, the CDR3 is TGTGCCAGCAGTTTGGGAGTGTGGGACAGGGAGTCCGATGAGCAGTTCTTC. It encodes CASSLGVWDRESDEQFF. Drawing the rest from reference TRBV28 and TRBJ2-1, the complete variable domain is DVKVTQSSRYLVKRTGEKVFLECVQDMDHENMFWYRQDPGLGLRLIYFSYDVKMKEKGDIPEGYSVSREKKERFSLILESASTNQTSMYLCASSLGVWDRESDEQFFGPGTRLTVL.